A single sample is the source of the 18 T cell receptor beta chains below, sequenced in a study of CD8+CD57+ T cells in acquired aplastic anemia. Genomic DNA templated the TCR beta VDJ and CDR3 profiling. TCRdb fed the reads into MiXCR, producing one record per CDR3 protein. The sample lists around 150,000 distinct CDR3 sequences, roughly 48% seen once, with 1.1% in the top ten. The sample consisted of sorted CD4+, CD8+, or CD8+CD57+ T cells (not recorded which) from PBMCs. The receptors were gathered from a human donor in good health.

A few counts support this clonotype. The chain uses TRBV30 and TRBJ2-3; D is unclear. Germline lookup yields CDR1 GTSNPN and CDR2 SVGIG (reference sequence). The CDR3 runs 13 residues. Trimming left V 1 base short and J 4 bases short, with 9 bases between. The CDR3 DNA follows: TGTGCCTGGAGTGGCGGTGGTTCAGATACGCAGTATTTT. Encoded protein: CAWSGGGSDTQYF.

This clonotype has a handful of counts. J is TRBJ1-5 and V is TRBV6-2 or TRBV6-3; the D gene is possibly TRBD1 (6 bases). CDR1 MNHEY and CDR2 SVGEGT come from the germline V gene. Trimming pared 0 bases from V and 5 bases from J, leaving 17 bases between. The CDR3 sequence is 17 residues long. The DNA of the CDR3 is TGTGCCAGCAGTTACTCACCGGGGGGGCGAATGGATCAGCCCCAGCATTTT. Translation: CASSYSPGGRMDQPQHF.

The chain carries TRBV19 and TRBJ1-2, with D uncertain. CDR3 size: 15 residues. V lost 3 bases to trimming and J lost 1 base, with 12 bases between them. Per germline, CDR1 LNHDA and CDR2 SQIVND (reference sequence). CDR3 protein: CASSIAHEDNYGYTF. The CDR3 coding sequence is TGTGCCAGTAGTATTGCCCACGAGGATAACTATGGCTACACCTTC.

This clonotype came up many times. The V call is TRBV15, the J call TRBJ2-7; D ambiguous. Germline values: CDR1 LNHNV, CDR2 YYDKDF (reference sequence). V was cut by 5 bases and J by 10 bases, with 21 bases left in between. The CDR3 has 14 residues. In DNA, the CDR3 is TGTGCCACCAGCTTAGAAGGTGGGAAATTGGCCCAGTACTTC. Protein sequence: CATSLEGGKLAQYF.

Of note for this clonotype: It may be a read error: a sequence one base away is much more abundant. The chain employs TRBV12-3 or TRBV12-4 and TRBJ2-6; D not resolved. V dropped 7 bases and J dropped 0 bases, with 7 bases sitting between them. CDR3 length: 14 amino acids. CDR3 nucleotide sequence: TGTGCCAGCAATAAGGGCTCTGGGGCCAACGTCCTGACTTTC. The encoded protein is CASNKGSGANVLTF.

The chain combines TRBV20-1 with TRBJ2-5; 10 bases align to TRBD2. Germline V gene sequence: CDR1 DFQATT, CDR2 SNEGSKA (reference sequence). Losses at the gene ends were 3 bases for V and 4 bases for J; bases not matched to a gene: 5. The CDR3 spans 14 residues. DNA for the CDR3: TGCAGTGCTAGGGGAGCGGGGGGGCTAGAGACCCAGTACTTC. Translation gives CSARGAGGLETQYF.

This clonotype was counted ten times or more. The CDR3 bases are TGTGCCAGTAGTATCGTGATGGGGGGCTGGGGCAATCAGCCCCAGCATTTT. This gives the protein CASSIVMGGWGNQPQHF. The rearrangement uses TRBV19 and TRBJ1-5, with D perhaps TRBD1 (6 bases). The CDR3 is 17 residues long. V lost 3 bases to trimming and J lost 2 bases, with 17 bases between them. CDR1 and CDR2 from the germline V gene are LNHDA and SQIVND (reference sequence).

The rearrangement links TRBV7-8 to TRBJ1-1, with 12 bases fitting TRBD1. The CDR3 loop spans 15 amino acids. V was clipped by 5 bases and J by 6 bases; unmatched bases: 7. In germline, CDR1 is SGHVS, CDR2 FQNEAQ. The CDR3 region is CASSNRGTGGSEAFF. The CDR3 DNA follows: TGTGCCAGCAGCAACCGTGGGACAGGGGGCTCTGAAGCTTTCTTT.

Here the CDR3 reads CASSEALHF. DNA of the CDR3: TGTGCCAGCAGTGAAGCGCTCCACTTT. V is TRBV2 and J is TRBJ1-6; D unresolved. CDR3 size: 9 residues. From germline, CDR1 is SNHLY and CDR2 FYNNEI. V was trimmed by 0 bases and J by 16 bases, leaving 1 base between them.

In this sample, this clonotype turned up many times. This rearrangement joins TRBV12-3 or TRBV12-4 to TRBJ2-6; D call uncertain. The CDR3 loop spans 13 amino acids. Trimming cost V 6 bases and J 8 bases, with 11 bases left between them. The CDR3 region has the DNA TGTGCCAGCAGCGCCCTGACATCCAACGTCCTGACTTTC. The encoded protein is CASSALTSNVLTF.

The chain employs TRBV11-2 and TRBJ2-1; 9 bases fit TRBD1. Per the germline V gene, CDR1 is SGHAT and CDR2 is FQNNGV. This CDR3 region has 15 residues. The trim removed 6 bases at V and 4 bases at J, leaving 7 bases unmatched. CDR3 sequence reads: CASRKPGQGYNEQFF. CDR3 DNA: TGTGCCAGCAGAAAACCGGGACAGGGTTACAATGAGCAGTTCTTC.

The chain links TRBV6-1 to TRBJ2-5; either TRBD1 or TRBD2 may supply D (5 bases each). Trimming cost V 8 bases and J 5 bases, with 15 bases left between them. Looked up from germline, CDR1 is MNHNS and CDR2 is SASEGT. The CDR3 spans 13 residues. The CDR3 region has the DNA TGTGCCAGCGATCGGGGACCCACGGAGACCCAGTACTTC. It specifies CASDRGPTETQYF.

The chain links TRBV5-6 to TRBJ2-7; 7 bases match TRBD1. Germline trimming cut 2 bases from V and 4 bases from J; bases unmatched to any gene: 12. The length of the CDR3 is 16 residues. Germline CDR1 and CDR2: SGHDT and YYEEEE. The CDR3: CASSFSPDRANYEQYF. CDR3 coding DNA: TGTGCCAGCAGCTTCTCTCCTGACAGGGCGAATTACGAGCAGTACTTC.

The rearrangement uses TRBV6-5 and TRBJ1-2; D gene uncertain. V lost 0 bases and J lost 2, with 7 bases in between. Germline values: CDR1 MNHEY, CDR2 SVGAGI. This CDR3 is 14 amino acids long. CDR3 sequence: CASSYSPSNYGYTF. As DNA, the CDR3 is TGTGCCAGCAGTTACTCCCCATCGAACTATGGCTACACCTTC.

This sequence joins TRBV19 and TRBJ2-2; D not certain. The V end lost 5 bases, the J end lost 6 bases, and 7 bases lay between the germline ends. From germline, CDR1 is LNHDA and CDR2 SQIVND (reference sequence). The CDR3 extends over 12 amino acids. For the CDR3, the DNA is TGTGCCAGTAGTTTCGTCTCCGGGGAGCTGTTTTTT. This codes for CASSFVSGELFF.

V and J are TRBV6-1 and TRBJ2-3; 10 bases line up with TRBD2. Germline V gene sequence: CDR1 MNHNS, CDR2 SASEGT. The CDR3 contains 15 residues. Unmatched junction bases numbered 10, after V lost 8 bases and J lost 5 bases. The CDR3 sequence: CASRWVAGGKDTQYF. The CDR3 coding sequence is TGTGCCAGCCGCTGGGTAGCGGGAGGAAAAGATACGCAGTATTTT.

Here the CDR3 DNA reads TGCGCCAGCAGCTCGGCCGGGACATCGGACGAGCAGTACTTC. This translates into CASSSAGTSDEQYF. The chain recombines TRBV5-1 with TRBJ2-7; D is possibly TRBD1 (6 bases). Looked up from germline, CDR1 is SGHRS and CDR2 is YFSETQ. The V end was cut by 3 bases, the J end by 5 bases, with 15 bases between. The length of the CDR3 is 14 residues.

A word on this clonotype: An end of the junction differs from the germline gene, which may be a read error. The chain uses TRBV2 and TRBJ2-1, with TRBD2 matching 8 bases. CDR3 length equals 15 residues. Looked up from germline, CDR1 is SNHLY and CDR2 is FYNNEI. The CDR3 DNA reads TGTGCCAGCGGTGACAGCGGGGGTTCCTACAATGAGCAGTTCTTC. It translates to CASGDSGGSYNEQFF.